The 18 T cell receptor beta chains below all came from one sample that was sequenced in a study of blood T cell repertoires in COVID-19. Sequenced by immunoSEQ multiplex PCR; TCRdb stores in-frame clones only, minus some. The sample yields 100,000 to 120,000 clones, 71% seen once. Input material: peripheral blood. The receptor set was obtained from a woman in her thirties or forties with acute or convalescent COVID-19.

The chain has TRBV9 and TRBJ1-4, with D tentatively TRBD1 (6 bases). This CDR3 has 17 amino acids. With 3 bases removed from V and 8 bases from J, the gap between germline ends came to 23 bases. Germline CDR1 reads SGDLS; CDR2 reads YYNGEE. The CDR3: CASSAGTRGLGGEKLFF. The CDR3, as DNA: TGTGCCAGCAGCGCCGGGACAAGGGGCCTAGGTGGGGAAAAACTGTTTTTT.

About this clone: This CDR3 is also generated by other DNA sequences in the sample. The gene calls are TRBV3-1 (or the pseudogene TRBV3-2) and TRBJ1-3, with D unclear. The CDR3 is made up of 13 amino acids. Looked up from germline, CDR1 is LGHDT and CDR2 is YNNKEL (reference sequence). Trimming cost V 0 bases and J 7 bases, with 7 bases left between them. The CDR3 DNA sequence: TGTGCCAGCAGCCAAGATCGCGGGAACACCATATATTTT. This translates into CASSQDRGNTIYF.

The chain joins TRBV7-2 to TRBJ1-6, with D perhaps matching TRBD1 (6 bases). Germline lookup yields CDR1 SGHTA and CDR2 FQGNSA. CDR3 size: 15 residues. V gave up 1 base and J gave up 10 bases, with 14 bases separating them. The CDR3 region is CASSLGGGTTSPLHF. CDR3 coding DNA: TGTGCCAGCAGCTTAGGAGGGGGAACAACGTCACCCCTCCACTTT.

The V and J genes are TRBV4-1 and TRBJ2-7; the D is unclear. The V end lost 0 bases, the J end lost 2 bases, and 17 bases lay between the germline ends. The germline V gene has CDR1 MGHRA and CDR2 YSYEKL. The CDR3 is made up of 17 amino acids. The CDR3 bases are TGCGCCAGCAGCCAAGACTTGCGACTGAGGCTTCCCTACGAGCAGTACTTC. Protein: CASSQDLRLRLPYEQYF.

The V and J genes are TRBV3-1 (or the pseudogene TRBV3-2) and TRBJ2-3, with TRBD2 matching over 10 bases. In germline, CDR1 is LGHDT, CDR2 YNNKEL (reference sequence). J was trimmed by 5 bases and V by 0 bases; bases with no gene match: 8. The CDR3 runs 17 residues. The CDR3 DNA sequence: TGTGCCAGCAGCCAAGATTTGCCAGCGGGGGGGCAAGATACGCAGTATTTT. Protein sequence: CASSQDLPAGGQDTQYF.

V is TRBV24-1 and J is TRBJ1-2; perhaps TRBD1 as D (5 bases). Trimming shortened V by 0 bases and J by 3 bases, and 7 bases separated the two germline ends. Germline lookup yields CDR1 KGHDR and CDR2 SFDVKD. This CDR3 region has 14 residues. CDR3 in DNA: TGTGCCACCAGTGATTTGCAGGGATACTATGGCTACACCTTC. Translation: CATSDLQGYYGYTF.

The chain combines TRBV9 with TRBJ1-2; TRBD1 agrees at 8 bases. V lost 2 bases to trimming and J lost 5 bases; unmatched junction nucleotides: 8. Germline CDR1 SGDLS, CDR2 YYNGEE. This CDR3 has 15 amino acids. CDR3 amino acids: CASSVSQGDPYGYTF. The CDR3 DNA reads TGTGCCAGCAGCGTGTCACAGGGGGACCCTTATGGCTACACCTTC.

In this sample, this clone turned up a few times. The chain uses TRBV12-3 or TRBV12-4 and TRBJ1-3; D gene ambiguous. This CDR3 is built from 12 residues. The V and J ends lost 6 bases and 2 bases respectively, with 5 bases between them. The CDR3 is CASRSTGNTIYF. The CDR3 nucleotides read TGTGCCAGCAGGTCAACTGGAAACACCATATATTTT.

In DNA, the CDR3 is TGCGCCAGCAGCCAGACTAGCGGGGGGGCCACCGATGAGCAGTTCTTC. Protein product: CASSQTSGGATDEQFF. The chain recombines TRBV4-3 with TRBJ2-1; TRBD2 matches at 14 bases. V was pared by 3 bases and J by 8 bases, with 6 bases of the junction left unmatched. The CDR3 covers 16 residues. The germline gives CDR1 LGHNA, CDR2 YSLEER.

V gene TRBV6-5 combines with J gene TRBJ2-1; maybe TRBD1 (5 bases). V was shortened by 5 bases and J by 8 bases, with 16 bases between the two germline ends. CDR3 size: 14 residues. Germline V gene data show CDR1 as MNHEY and CDR2 as SVGAGI. The CDR3 bases are TGTGCCAGCAGTCCAATGACAGTGGCCCATGAGCAGTTCTTC. Translating gives CASSPMTVAHEQFF.

V is TRBV7-6 and J is TRBJ1-2, with a possible D match to TRBD1 (5 bases). Germline CDR1 is SGHVS and CDR2 is FNYEAQ. V was trimmed by 2 bases and J by 7 bases, leaving 11 bases between them. The CDR3 sequence is 13 residues long. This CDR3 reads CASSLLGGTGYTF. Here the CDR3 DNA reads TGTGCCAGCAGCTTATTGGGGGGAACTGGCTACACCTTC.

The rearrangement joins TRBV7-6 to TRBJ2-1; 7 bases align to TRBD2. CDR1 and CDR2 from the germline V gene are SGHVS and FNYEAQ. Unmatched junction bases numbered 17, after V lost 5 bases and J lost 7 bases. The CDR3 spans 17 residues. CDR3 nucleotides: TGTGCCAGCAGCCCAGGAGTTGTCGGGAGGTTTGCTAATGAGCAGTTCTTC. Amino acids: CASSPGVVGRFANEQFF.

The genes are TRBV5-1 and TRBJ2-3, with unresolved D. The CDR3 contains 11 residues. The germline CDR1 and CDR2 sequences are SGHRS and YFSETQ. Between the trimmed V and J ends, which lost 7 bases and 6 bases, there was a span of 9 bases. For the CDR3, the DNA is TGCGCCAGCTTAACCAGGGATACGCAGTATTTT. Encoded protein: CASLTRDTQYF.

The chain recombines TRBV27 with TRBJ2-7; 9 bases match TRBD1. Germline CDR1 is MNHEY and CDR2 is SMNVEV (reference sequence). This CDR3 region has 14 residues. Trimming took 5 bases from V and 3 from J; bases not matched to a gene: 5. CDR3 DNA: TGTGCCAGCAGTCCCGGGACAGGGTACTACGAGCAGTACTTC. This translates into CASSPGTGYYEQYF.

The chain links TRBV18 to TRBJ1-3, with D unresolved. This CDR3 is built from 16 residues. In germline, CDR1 is KGHSH, CDR2 LQKENI. V lost 2 bases and J 0 bases, leaving 11 bases between the germline ends. The CDR3 region has the DNA TGTGCCAGCTCACCAGTCGGAAGCGACTCTGGAAACACCATATATTTT. Its translation: CASSPVGSDSGNTIYF. Full variable domain (rest looked up from reference TRBV18 and TRBJ1-3): NAGVMQNPRHLVRRRGQEARLRCSPMKGHSHVYWYRQLPEEGLKFMVYLQKENIIDESGMPKERFSAEFPKEGPSILRIQQVVRGDSAAYFCASSPVGSDSGNTIYFGEGSWLTVV.

At least ten counts were recorded for this clone. V usage is TRBV19 and J usage is TRBJ2-7; a possible D gene is TRBD2 (5 bases). The V and J ends lost 4 bases and 1 base respectively, with 14 bases between them. CDR3 length: 15 residues. CDR1 and CDR2 (germline): LNHDA, SQIVND (reference sequence). The CDR3 loop reads CASSTSDGLSYEQYF. DNA of the CDR3: TGTGCCAGTAGTACCTCTGACGGACTGTCCTACGAGCAGTACTTC.

This chain links TRBV7-2 with TRBJ2-3; TRBD2 matches 11 bases. V was clipped by 2 bases and J by 1 base; unmatched bases: 5. This CDR3 has 17 residues. CDR1 is SGHTA and CDR2 is FQGNSA in the germline V gene. In nucleotides, the CDR3 is TGTGCCAGCAGCTTAACTAATAGCGGGGGGGGCACAGATACGCAGTATTTT. Translation gives CASSLTNSGGGTDTQYF.

The V and J genes are TRBV5-1 and TRBJ1-6; D uncertain. The CDR3 is 14 residues long. V lost 0 bases and J 7 bases, leaving 8 bases between the germline ends. Looked up from germline, CDR1 is SGHRS and CDR2 is YFSETQ. The CDR3 DNA reads as TGCGCCAGCAGCTTGGACAGAGGGAATTCACCCCTCCACTTT. Translated: CASSLDRGNSPLHF.